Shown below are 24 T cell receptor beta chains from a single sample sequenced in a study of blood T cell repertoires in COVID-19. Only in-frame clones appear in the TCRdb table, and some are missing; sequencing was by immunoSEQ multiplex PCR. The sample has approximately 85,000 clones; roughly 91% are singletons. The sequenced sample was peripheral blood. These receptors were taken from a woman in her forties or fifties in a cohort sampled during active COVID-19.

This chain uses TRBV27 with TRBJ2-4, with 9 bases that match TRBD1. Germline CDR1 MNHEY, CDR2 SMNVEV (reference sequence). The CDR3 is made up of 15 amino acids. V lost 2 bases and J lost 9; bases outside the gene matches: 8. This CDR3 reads CASSLGQGRDSIQYF. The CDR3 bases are TGTGCCAGCAGTTTAGGACAGGGGCGAGACAGCATTCAGTACTTC.

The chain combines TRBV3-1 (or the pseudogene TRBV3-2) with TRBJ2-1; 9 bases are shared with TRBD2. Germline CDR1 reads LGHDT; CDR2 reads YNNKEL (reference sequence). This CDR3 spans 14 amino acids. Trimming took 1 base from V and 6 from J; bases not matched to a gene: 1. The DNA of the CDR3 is TGTGCCAGCAGCCAAGGCGGGAGGGCCAATGAGCAGTTCTTC. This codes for CASSQGGRANEQFF.

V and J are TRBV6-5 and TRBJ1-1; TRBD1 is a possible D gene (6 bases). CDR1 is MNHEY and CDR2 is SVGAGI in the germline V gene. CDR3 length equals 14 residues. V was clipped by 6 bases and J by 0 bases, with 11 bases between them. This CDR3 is CASSLDRLNTEAFF. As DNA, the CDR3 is TGTGCCAGCAGCCTAGACAGGCTGAACACTGAAGCTTTCTTT.

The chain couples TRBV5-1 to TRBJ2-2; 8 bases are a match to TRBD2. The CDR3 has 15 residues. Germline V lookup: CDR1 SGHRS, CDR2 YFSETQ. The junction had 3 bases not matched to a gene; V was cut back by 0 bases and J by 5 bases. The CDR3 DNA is TGCGCCAGCAGCTTGGACCAGCGGGAGACCGGGGAGCTGTTTTTT. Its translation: CASSLDQRETGELFF.

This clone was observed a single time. Here the CDR3 reads CASSQDPGEMDTQYF. DNA of the CDR3: TGTGCCAGCAGCCAAGATCCGGGAGAGATGGATACGCAGTATTTT. The chain uses TRBV4-2 and TRBJ2-3; tentatively, D is TRBD2 (6 bases). The CDR3 has 15 residues. Germline assignment: CDR1 LGHNA and CDR2 YNFKEQ. Trimming removed 0 bases at V and 6 bases at J, with 13 bases between.

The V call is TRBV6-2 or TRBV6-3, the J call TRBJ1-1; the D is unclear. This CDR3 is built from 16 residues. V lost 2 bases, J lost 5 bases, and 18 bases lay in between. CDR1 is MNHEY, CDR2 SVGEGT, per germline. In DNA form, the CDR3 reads TGTGCCAGCAGTTACATCCCGGGCGGGGTAAGAACTGAAGCTTTCTTT. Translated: CASSYIPGGVRTEAFF.

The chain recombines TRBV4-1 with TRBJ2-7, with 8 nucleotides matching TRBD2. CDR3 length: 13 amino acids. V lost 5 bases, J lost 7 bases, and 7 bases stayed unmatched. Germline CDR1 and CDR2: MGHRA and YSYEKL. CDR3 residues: CASSLAGTGEQYF. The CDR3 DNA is TGCGCCAGCAGCTTAGCGGGGACGGGAGAGCAGTACTTC.

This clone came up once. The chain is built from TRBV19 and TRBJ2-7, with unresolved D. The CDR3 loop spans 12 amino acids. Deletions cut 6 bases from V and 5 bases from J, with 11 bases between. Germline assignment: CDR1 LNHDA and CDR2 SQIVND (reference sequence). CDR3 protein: CASSSPGHEQYF. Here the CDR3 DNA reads TGTGCCAGTAGCTCACCGGGTCACGAGCAGTACTTC.

CDR3 coding DNA: TGTGCCAGCAGTTCCCTCGCGAGGGTTGGGGAGACCCAGTACTTC. Translating it yields CASSSLARVGETQYF. The chain has TRBV27 and TRBJ2-5; possibly TRBD2 for D (5 bases). This CDR3 comprises 15 residues. Per the germline V gene, CDR1 is MNHEY and CDR2 is SMNVEV (reference sequence). Deletions cut 4 bases from V and 5 bases from J, with 17 bases between.

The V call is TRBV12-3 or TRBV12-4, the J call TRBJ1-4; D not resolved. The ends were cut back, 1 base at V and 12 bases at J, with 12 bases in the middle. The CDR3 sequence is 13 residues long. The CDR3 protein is CASSLVRWGELFF. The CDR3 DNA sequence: TGTGCCAGCAGTTTAGTAAGGTGGGGAGAACTGTTTTTT.

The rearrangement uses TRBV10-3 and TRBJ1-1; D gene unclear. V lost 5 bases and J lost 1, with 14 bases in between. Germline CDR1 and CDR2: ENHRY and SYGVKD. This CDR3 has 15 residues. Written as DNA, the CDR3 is TGTGCCATCAGTTACGCCCAGGAAACGAACACTGAAGCTTTCTTT. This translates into CAISYAQETNTEAFF.

The CDR3 DNA sequence: TGTGCCAGCAGTCTCCCGGCGGAGACTGACGAGCAGTACTTC. This translates into CASSLPAETDEQYF. The chain carries TRBV28 and TRBJ2-7; D call uncertain. Germline V lookup: CDR1 MDHEN, CDR2 SYDVKM. Trimming stripped 5 bases from V and 5 bases from J, with 16 bases between. The CDR3 loop spans 14 amino acids.

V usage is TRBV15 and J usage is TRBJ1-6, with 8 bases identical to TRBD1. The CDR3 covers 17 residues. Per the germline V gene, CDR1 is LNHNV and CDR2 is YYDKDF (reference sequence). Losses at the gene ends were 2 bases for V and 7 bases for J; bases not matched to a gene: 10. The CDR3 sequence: CATSRIPSGGSNSPLHF. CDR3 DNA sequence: TGTGCCACCAGCAGAATTCCCTCAGGGGGCAGCAATTCACCCCTCCACTTT.

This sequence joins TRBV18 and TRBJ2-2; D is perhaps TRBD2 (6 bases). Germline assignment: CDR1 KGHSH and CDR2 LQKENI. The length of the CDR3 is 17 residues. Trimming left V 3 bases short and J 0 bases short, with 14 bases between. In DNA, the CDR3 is TGTGCCAGCTCACCTATGGAGGGGCTATCGAACACCGGGGAGCTGTTTTTT. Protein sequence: CASSPMEGLSNTGELFF.

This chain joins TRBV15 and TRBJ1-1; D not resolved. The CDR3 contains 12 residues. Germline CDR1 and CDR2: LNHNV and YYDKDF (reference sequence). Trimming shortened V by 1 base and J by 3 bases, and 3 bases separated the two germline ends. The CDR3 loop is CATSRGDTEAFF. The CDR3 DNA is TGTGCCACCAGCAGAGGAGACACTGAAGCTTTCTTT. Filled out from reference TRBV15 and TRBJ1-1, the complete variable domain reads DAMVIQNPRYQVTQFGKPVTLSCSQTLNHNVMYWYQQKSSQAPKLLFHYYDKDFNNEADTPDNFQSRRPNTSFCFLDIRSPGLGDTAMYLCATSRGDTEAFFGQGTRLTVV.

CDR3 loop: CASSLASPGTDTQYF. Here the CDR3 DNA reads TGTGCCAGCAGCTTGGCTTCCCCCGGCACAGATACGCAGTATTTT. The J gene is TRBJ2-3, the V gene TRBV5-4, with D unresolved. Germline CDR1 and CDR2: SGHNT and YYREEE (reference sequence). The CDR3 spans 15 residues. The V gene lost 0 bases and the J gene lost 1 base, with 9 bases spanning the gap.

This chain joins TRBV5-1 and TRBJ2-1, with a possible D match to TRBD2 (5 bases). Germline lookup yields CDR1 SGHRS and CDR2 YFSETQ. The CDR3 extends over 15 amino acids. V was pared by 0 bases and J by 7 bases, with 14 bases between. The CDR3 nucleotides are TGCGCCAGCAGCTTGGTTGGGGAGCCTGAGAATGAGCAGTTCTTC. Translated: CASSLVGEPENEQFF.

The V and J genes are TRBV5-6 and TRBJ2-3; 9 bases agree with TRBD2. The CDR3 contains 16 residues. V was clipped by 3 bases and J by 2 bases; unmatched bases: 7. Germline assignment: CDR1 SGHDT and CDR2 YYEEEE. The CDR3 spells CASSSPSGIPTDTQYF. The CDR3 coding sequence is TGTGCCAGCAGCTCCCCTAGCGGGATCCCCACAGATACGCAGTATTTT.

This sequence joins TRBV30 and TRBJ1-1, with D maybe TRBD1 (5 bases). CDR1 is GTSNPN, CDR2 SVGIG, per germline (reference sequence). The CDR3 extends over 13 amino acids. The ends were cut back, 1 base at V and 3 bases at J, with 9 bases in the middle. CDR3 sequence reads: CAWSEAGHTEAFF. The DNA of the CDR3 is TGTGCCTGGAGTGAGGCGGGACACACTGAAGCTTTCTTT. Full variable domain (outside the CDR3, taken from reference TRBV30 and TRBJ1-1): SQTIHQWPATLVQPVGSPLSLECTVEGTSNPNLYWYRQAAGRGLQLLFYSVGIGQISSEVPQNLSASRPQDRQFILSSKKLLLSDSGFYLCAWSEAGHTEAFFGQGTRLTVV.

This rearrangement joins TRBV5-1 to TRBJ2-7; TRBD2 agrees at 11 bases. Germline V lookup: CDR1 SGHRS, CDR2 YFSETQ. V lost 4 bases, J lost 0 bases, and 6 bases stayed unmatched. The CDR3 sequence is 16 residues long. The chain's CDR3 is CASSVTSGRPSYEQYF. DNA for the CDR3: TGCGCCAGCAGCGTTACTAGCGGGAGACCCTCCTACGAGCAGTACTTC. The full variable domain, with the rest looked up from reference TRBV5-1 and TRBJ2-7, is KAGVTQTPRYLIKTRGQQVTLSCSPISGHRSVSWYQQTPGQGLQFLFEYFSETQRNKGNFPGRFSGRQFSNSRSEMNVSTLELGDSALYLCASSVTSGRPSYEQYFGPGTRLTVT.

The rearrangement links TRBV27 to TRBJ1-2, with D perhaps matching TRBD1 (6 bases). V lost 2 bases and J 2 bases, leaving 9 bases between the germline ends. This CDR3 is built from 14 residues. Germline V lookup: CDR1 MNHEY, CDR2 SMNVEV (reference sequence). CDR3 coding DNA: TGTGCCAGCAGTTTAGAACAGGGAAACTATGGCTACACCTTC. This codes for CASSLEQGNYGYTF.

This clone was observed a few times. The CDR3 coding sequence is TGTGCCAGTAGCCGACTAGAATCTGCAGATACGCAGTATTTT. Amino acids: CASSRLESADTQYF. The rearrangement joins TRBV19 to TRBJ2-3, with D perhaps matching TRBD2 (6 bases). The V gene lost 6 bases and the J gene lost 4 bases, with 14 bases spanning the gap. This CDR3 has 14 residues. Germline V CDR1 and CDR2: LNHDA, SQIVND (reference sequence).

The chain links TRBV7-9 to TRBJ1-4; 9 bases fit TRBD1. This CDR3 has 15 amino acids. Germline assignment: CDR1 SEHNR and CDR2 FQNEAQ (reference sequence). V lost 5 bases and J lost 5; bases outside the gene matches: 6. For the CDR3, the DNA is TGTGCCAGCAGCCCCCTGGACAGGGGAAATGAAAAACTGTTTTTT. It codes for CASSPLDRGNEKLFF.

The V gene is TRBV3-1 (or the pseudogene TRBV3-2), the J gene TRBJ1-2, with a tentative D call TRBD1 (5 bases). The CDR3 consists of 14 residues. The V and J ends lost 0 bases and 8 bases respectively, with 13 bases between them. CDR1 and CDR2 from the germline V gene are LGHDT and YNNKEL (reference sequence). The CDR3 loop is CASSQDSRGGGYTF. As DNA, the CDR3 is TGTGCCAGCAGCCAAGATTCGAGGGGAGGAGGCTACACCTTC.